The clone carrying this T cell receptor beta chain was counted a few times. Antigen specificity is unknown. The data were obtained in a study of blood T cells in healthy people across ages. Study-level results: Those diversity estimates obtained from one million T cells were thought to be underestimates.

Together with a sample-barcoded 5' primer, a J-beta primer mix was included in a second PCR lasting roughly 6 to 12 cycles. MiXCR was run by TCRdb on the 5' RACE reads, yielding one entry per CDR3 protein. The repertoire has approximately 1.5 million distinct CDR3 sequences, about 32% of them found once; the top ten carry over 9%. CDR3 size: 17 residues. This clonotype was sampled from a woman aged 25 to 39 in good health. The V call is TRBV21-1, the J call TRBJ1-5; the DNA was not compared with TRBD1, the D call given in the table. TRBV21-1 constitutes a pseudogene. The sequenced sample was blood. The CDR3 nucleotides are TGTGCCAGCATCGAAGGGGACAAACTTTATAGCAATCAGCCCCAGCATTTT. Amino acids: CASIEGDKLYSNQPQHF.